Following are 29 T cell receptor beta chains from one sample sequenced in a study of cytomegalovirus exposure and HLA in healthy donors. The PCR was carried out with 60 Vbeta primers and 13 Jbeta primers. The table came from immunoSEQ multiplex PCR; TCRdb's copy has only in-frame clones and leaves some out. The sample contains approximately 190,000 clones, roughly 80% of which appear only once. The sequenced sample was PBMCs. The receptor set was obtained from a woman between 18 and 29 years old in good health and CMV-seronegative.

The gene calls are TRBV28 and TRBJ1-2; TRBD1 aligns across 10 bases. Germline V gives CDR1 MDHEN, CDR2 SYDVKM. The CDR3 is 18 amino acids. With 5 bases clipped from V and 1 base from J, the junction kept 13 bases outside the gene matches. The CDR3 protein is CASSPVTGGGNFNYGYTF. CDR3 DNA sequence: TGTGCCAGCAGTCCAGTGACAGGGGGCGGGAATTTTAACTATGGCTACACCTTC.

Concerning this clone itself: The sample has other DNA sequences that encode this CDR3 too. This chain connects TRBV5-4 to TRBJ1-1; perhaps TRBD1 as D (6 bases). CDR3 size: 15 residues. Germline CDR1 is SGHNT and CDR2 is YYREEE (reference sequence). The V end lost 0 bases, the J end lost 1 base, and 10 bases lay between the germline ends. The CDR3 loop is CASSLGRQANTEAFF. The CDR3 bases are TGTGCCAGCAGCTTGGGGAGACAGGCGAACACTGAAGCTTTCTTT.

This sequence joins TRBV28 and TRBJ1-2; TRBD1 matches 10 bases. The CDR3 contains 18 residues. Germline V gene lookup returns CDR1 MDHEN and CDR2 SYDVKM. The trim removed 3 bases at V and 1 base at J, leaving 11 bases unmatched. CDR3 amino acids: CASSFPGTGVIRNYGYTF. In nucleotides, the CDR3 is TGTGCCAGCAGTTTCCCCGGGACAGGGGTGATTCGTAACTATGGCTACACCTTC.

The chain couples TRBV5-4 to TRBJ2-2, with 12 positions matching TRBD2. After removal of 4 bases from V and 6 bases from J, the junction contained 10 bases not matched to a gene. Germline V gene lookup returns CDR1 SGHNT and CDR2 YYREEE (reference sequence). The CDR3 is 17 residues long. CDR3 DNA sequence: TGTGCCAGCAGCGCCCCCGGGAGACTAGCGGGAGCCGGGGAGCTGTTTTTT. This gives the protein CASSAPGRLAGAGELFF.

The chain combines TRBV25-1 with TRBJ2-3; a weak D match, TRBD2 (5 bases). The germline V and J ends were trimmed by 3 bases and 5 bases, with 21 bases remaining between them. CDR1 is MGHDK, CDR2 SYGVNS, per germline. The CDR3 has 17 residues. The CDR3 DNA is TGTGCCAGCAGTGACCCCCCCGGTAGCGATGCTGGAGATACGCAGTATTTT. Translated: CASSDPPGSDAGDTQYF.

The J gene is TRBJ2-4, the V gene TRBV28; 9 bases map to TRBD1. This CDR3 is 16 amino acids long. V shed 5 bases, J shed 9 bases, and the junction held 14 bases outside the gene matches. Germline CDR1 is MDHEN and CDR2 is SYDVKM. The CDR3 sequence: CASSLSAGTGSGIQYF. As DNA, the CDR3 is TGTGCCAGCAGTCTGAGCGCCGGGACAGGGAGCGGCATTCAGTACTTC. Complete variable domain (other parts from reference TRBV28 and TRBJ2-4): DVKVTQSSRYLVKRTGEKVFLECVQDMDHENMFWYRQDPGLGLRLIYFSYDVKMKEKGDIPEGYSVSREKKERFSLILESASTNQTSMYLCASSLSAGTGSGIQYFGAGTRLSVL.

A single count supports this clone. The chain recombines TRBV4-3 with TRBJ2-1, with 11 bases aligning to TRBD2. This CDR3 has 17 amino acids. J was trimmed by 6 bases and V by 0 bases; bases with no gene match: 7. From germline, CDR1 is LGHNA and CDR2 YSLEER. CDR3 protein: CASSQDLRLAGGNEQFF. In DNA form, the CDR3 reads TGCGCCAGCAGCCAAGATTTAAGGCTAGCGGGAGGCAATGAGCAGTTCTTC.

Remarks on this clone: In the same sample, other DNA sequences code for this CDR3. V and J are TRBV19 and TRBJ1-1; D gene unclear. Germline CDR1 reads LNHDA; CDR2 reads SQIVND (reference sequence). The CDR3 is 12 amino acids. V lost 1 base to trimming and J lost 4 bases, with 4 bases between them. CDR3 amino acids: CASSIGSTEAFF. The CDR3 DNA sequence: TGTGCCAGTAGTATAGGTAGCACTGAAGCTTTCTTT.

The V call is TRBV4-3, the J call TRBJ1-5; TRBD1 is a possible D gene (5 bases). This CDR3 is 16 amino acids long. V lost 4 bases, J lost 3 bases, and 16 bases lay in between. Germline V lookup: CDR1 LGHNA, CDR2 YSLEER. Here the CDR3 reads CASSRSRGVTNQPQHF. CDR3 nucleotide sequence: TGCGCCAGCAGCCGGTCCCGGGGGGTGACCAATCAGCCCCAGCATTTT.

This clone was seen a handful of times. Other DNA sequences of this sample code for an identical CDR3. V and J are TRBV4-3 and TRBJ1-2, with D unresolved. The germline V gene encodes CDR1 LGHNA and CDR2 YSLEER. The CDR3 has 14 residues. V dropped 0 bases and J dropped 2 bases, with 7 bases sitting between them. In DNA, the CDR3 is TGCGCCAGCAGCCAAGATCGCGGGAACTATGGCTACACCTTC. Amino acid sequence: CASSQDRGNYGYTF.

The J gene is TRBJ2-7, the V gene TRBV6-5; 9 bases fit TRBD2. Germline V gene data show CDR1 as MNHEY and CDR2 as SVGAGI. CDR3 size: 15 residues. The junction had 6 bases not matched to a gene; V was cut back by 6 bases and J by 0 bases. The CDR3 protein is CASRAASGASYEQYV. Here the CDR3 DNA reads TGTGCCAGCAGAGCAGCTAGCGGGGCCTCCTACGAGCAGTACGTC.

The chain combines TRBV28 with TRBJ2-2, with D tentatively TRBD1 (5 bases). The CDR3 loop spans 18 amino acids. V was trimmed by 6 bases and J by 6 bases, leaving 26 bases between them. Germline V gene data show CDR1 as MDHEN and CDR2 as SYDVKM. CDR3 DNA sequence: TGTGCCAGCAGCCGGCGTTGGTCAGGGTATACCAGGGCCGGGGAGCTGTTTTTT. This codes for CASSRRWSGYTRAGELFF. Together with reference TRBV28 and TRBJ2-2, the CDR3 gives the full variable domain: DVKVTQSSRYLVKRTGEKVFLECVQDMDHENMFWYRQDPGLGLRLIYFSYDVKMKEKGDIPEGYSVSREKKERFSLILESASTNQTSMYLCASSRRWSGYTRAGELFFGEGSRLTVL.

This chain uses TRBV6-5 with TRBJ2-5; TRBD2 matches 10 bases. The DNA end lines up better with TRBJ2-7; the J call may be wrong. This CDR3 is 15 amino acids long. The germline gives CDR1 MNHEY, CDR2 SVGAGI. Here the CDR3 DNA reads TGTGCCAGCAGTTATAGGCTAGCGGGGGCCTACGAGCAGTACTTC. It yields the protein CASSYRLAGAYEQYF.

The chain employs TRBV6-5 and TRBJ2-1; 12 nucleotides line up with TRBD2. Germline CDR1 reads MNHEY; CDR2 reads SVGAGI. The V and J ends lost 5 bases and 10 bases, in that order; junction bases with no gene match: 9. This CDR3 has 15 amino acids. In nucleotides, the CDR3 is TGTGCCAGCAGTGCCGGGACTAGCGGGCTCGGGGAGCAGTTCTTC. Amino acid sequence: CASSAGTSGLGEQFF.

The chain is built from TRBV10-3 and TRBJ2-3, with D perhaps matching TRBD2 (6 bases). Germline CDR1 is ENHRY and CDR2 is SYGVKD. This CDR3 comprises 16 residues. Deletions cut 0 bases from V and 5 bases from J, with 15 bases between. In nucleotides, the CDR3 is TGTGCCATCAGTGAGTCGGGATCCCCCGGGGGAGATACGCAGTATTTT. It yields the protein CAISESGSPGGDTQYF.

This chain uses TRBV6-5 with TRBJ1-2; TRBD1 aligns across 9 bases. Trimming cost V 6 bases and J 8 bases; bases outside gene matches: 7. The CDR3 totals 13 residues. Germline CDR1 MNHEY, CDR2 SVGAGI. The CDR3 region has the DNA TGTGCCAGCAGCCCGGGACAGGGCTTGGGCTACACCTTC. Residues: CASSPGQGLGYTF.

V gene TRBV2 combines with J gene TRBJ1-6; 7 nucleotides align to TRBD1. The germline V gene encodes CDR1 SNHLY and CDR2 FYNNEI. Trimming cost V 6 bases and J 6 bases; bases outside gene matches: 5. The CDR3 is made up of 14 amino acids. The CDR3 DNA follows: TGTGCCAGCAGGCAAGGGACAGCTAATTCACCCCTCCACTTT. Encoded protein: CASRQGTANSPLHF.

This chain uses TRBV4-3 with TRBJ2-5, with a possible D match to TRBD2 (5 bases). From germline, CDR1 is LGHNA and CDR2 YSLEER. The CDR3 loop spans 15 amino acids. V lost 4 bases to trimming and J lost 5 bases, with 17 bases between them. The CDR3 loop reads CASSPGSRGEETQYF. CDR3 bases: TGCGCCAGCAGCCCCGGAAGCCGGGGAGAGGAGACCCAGTACTTC.

The genes are TRBV28 and TRBJ2-7; D is unclear. The CDR3 is 13 amino acids. The V end lost 4 bases, the J end lost 1 base, and 8 bases lay between the germline ends. Germline V gene data show CDR1 as MDHEN and CDR2 as SYDVKM. In DNA form, the CDR3 reads TGTGCCAGCAGTTCTCCCCTATCCTACGAGCAGTACTTC. This encodes CASSSPLSYEQYF.

The genes are TRBV25-1 and TRBJ2-1, with 10 bases that match TRBD1. The V gene end was trimmed by 6 bases and the J gene end by 5 bases; junction bases not matched to a gene: 4. CDR3 length equals 14 residues. Germline CDR1 MGHDK, CDR2 SYGVNS. The CDR3 here is CASRGQGLDNEQFF. The CDR3 region has the DNA TGTGCCAGCAGGGGACAGGGGTTAGACAATGAGCAGTTCTTC.

Remarks on this clone: A junction boundary mismatches the germline segment, possibly from a read error. V gene TRBV7-9 combines with J gene TRBJ1-5; TRBD1 might be the D (5 bases). The germline V gene encodes CDR1 SEHNR and CDR2 FQNEAQ (reference sequence). This CDR3 region has 16 residues. CDR3 amino acids: CSSSGIMGRDHQPQHF. For the CDR3, the DNA is TGTTCCAGCAGCGGAATCATGGGGAGGGACCATCAGCCCCAGCATTTT.

The chain carries TRBV28 and TRBJ1-1; D uncertain. The CDR3 is 11 amino acids. Trimming left V 2 bases short and J 8 bases short, with 6 bases between. Per germline, CDR1 MDHEN and CDR2 SYDVKM. CDR3 protein: CASSLREEAFF. CDR3 in DNA: TGTGCCAGCAGTTTAAGGGAGGAAGCTTTCTTT.

This clone is a singleton in its sample. The rearrangement links TRBV19 to TRBJ1-2, with 7 bases lining up with TRBD1. CDR3 length: 13 residues. Germline assignment: CDR1 LNHDA and CDR2 SQIVND (reference sequence). Losses at the gene ends were 7 bases for V and 6 bases for J; bases not matched to a gene: 8. The CDR3 region has the DNA TGTGCCAGTACCAAGGACAGGAGAGATGGCTACACCTTC. Protein: CASTKDRRDGYTF. Full variable domain (rest looked up from reference TRBV19 and TRBJ1-2): DGGITQSPKYLFRKEGQNVTLSCEQNLNHDAMYWYRQDPGQGLRLIYYSQIVNDFQKGDIAEGYSVSREKKESFPLTVTSAQKNPTAFYLCASTKDRRDGYTFGSGTRLTVV.

The chain joins TRBV5-4 to TRBJ2-5; 8 bases match TRBD1. Germline loops: CDR1 SGHNT, CDR2 YYREEE (reference sequence). V gave up 4 bases and J gave up 3 bases; unmatched junction bases: 2. CDR3 length: 13 residues. In DNA, the CDR3 is TGTGCCAGCAGCCGGACAGGGAAAGAGACCCAGTACTTC. Protein: CASSRTGKETQYF.

V is TRBV5-6 and J is TRBJ2-7; the match to TRBD1 covers 7 bases. J lost 6 bases, V lost 4 bases, and 4 bases had no gene match. The germline gives CDR1 SGHDT, CDR2 YYEEEE. The CDR3 totals 12 residues. CDR3 sequence: CASSLWDSEQYF. The CDR3 region has the DNA TGTGCCAGCAGCCTCTGGGACAGCGAGCAGTACTTC.

The chain is built from TRBV28 and TRBJ2-1; 9 bases match TRBD1. The CDR3 contains 16 residues. With V trimmed by 7 bases and J by 4 bases, 11 bases remained unmatched. Germline lookup yields CDR1 MDHEN and CDR2 SYDVKM. The CDR3, as DNA: TGTGCCAGCACTGGTCCGGGACAGGGCCTATACAATGAGCAGTTCTTC. Its protein is CASTGPGQGLYNEQFF.

This chain uses TRBV18 with TRBJ2-1, with a possible D match to TRBD1 (6 bases). With 4 bases removed from V and 5 bases from J, the gap between germline ends came to 12 bases. CDR3 length equals 14 residues. Germline V lookup: CDR1 KGHSH, CDR2 LQKENI. CDR3 in DNA: TGTGCCAGCTCACACAACAGGGACGACAATGAGCAGTTCTTC. This translates into CASSHNRDDNEQFF.

This clone was picked up a small number of times. The chain links TRBV4-2 to TRBJ1-5; possible D gene TRBD1, 5 bases. The germline V gene encodes CDR1 LGHNA and CDR2 YNFKEQ. The CDR3 covers 14 residues. V lost 4 bases and J lost 2, with 9 bases in between. CDR3: CASSLEQGNQPQHF. The CDR3 DNA sequence: TGTGCCAGCAGCCTAGAACAGGGCAATCAGCCCCAGCATTTT.

This chain links TRBV6-5 with TRBJ1-1; 9 bases are shared with TRBD1. Trimming took 8 bases from V and 6 from J; bases not matched to a gene: 4. The CDR3 loop spans 12 amino acids. Germline lookup yields CDR1 MNHEY and CDR2 SVGAGI. The CDR3 is CASGTGKSEAFF. CDR3 in DNA: TGTGCCAGCGGGACAGGGAAATCTGAAGCTTTCTTT.